The clone carrying this T cell receptor (beta chain) was seen many times. No antigen is known for it. The sample is drawn from a study of shared clonotypes between healthy human individuals. Overall study results and limits: Expectations were that clonotype sharing among donors would be affected by sequencing depth. Some clonotypes were shared by all four sorted-subset donors, while others were not shared. The non-shared ones had lower generation probabilities than the shared ones.

Those who donated, Caucasian adults without exception, all lived in Nashville, Tennessee. Here immunoSEQ multiplex PCR was the method, and the copy in TCRdb shows in-frame clones only, minus some. The repertoire holds roughly 1,000,000 clones, with approximately 80% as singletons. Sequenced sample: memory CD4+ T cells from PBMCs. The subset: CD45RA-negative fraction. The clonotype originates from a man between 18 and 35 years old in good health. Some clones in this sample may be carry-over from other donors' samples.

CDR3 protein: CASRASYGYTF. CDR3 sequence (DNA): TGTGCCAGCAGGGCTTCTTATGGCTACACCTTC. The chain is built from TRBV21-1 and TRBJ1-2; TRBD1, as called in the table, went unchecked against the DNA. TRBV21-1 is assigned pseudogene status. This CDR3 spans 11 amino acids.